These 9 T cell receptor beta chains came from one sample sequenced in a study of early T cells in non-severe SARS-CoV-2 infection. In TCRdb, the 5' RACE reads were re-called with MiXCR into one record per CDR3 protein. Of approximately 75,000 distinct CDR3 sequences detected, more than 3.5% appear once; the ten largest clones hold 3.5% to 4%. The starting material was whole blood, obtained at baseline. These receptors all come from an adult who was a healthcare worker with PCR-confirmed SARS-CoV-2 infection or an uninfected control (not recorded which). The donor label of this sample is uncertain.

This sequence joins TRBV20-1 and TRBJ1-4; D not certain. This CDR3 has 12 amino acids. V gave up 6 bases and J gave up 11 bases, with 16 bases separating them. Germline V gene sequence: CDR1 DFQATT, CDR2 SNEGSKA (reference sequence). The CDR3 coding sequence is TGCAGTGCCACGAATTCGTTTGAGAAACTGTTTTTT. Protein: CSATNSFEKLFF.

By frequency in the sample, this clonotype is medium-sized (0.01 to 0.1%). This chain joins TRBV6-5 and TRBJ1-1, with D unresolved. With 6 bases removed from V and 1 base from J, the gap between germline ends came to 6 bases. The CDR3 consists of 12 residues. Germline V gives CDR1 MNHEY, CDR2 SVGAGI. In nucleotides, the CDR3 is TGTGCCAGCAGCCGGGGGAACACTGAAGCTTTCTTT. Translating gives CASSRGNTEAFF.

The V gene is TRBV28, the J gene TRBJ1-1, with D uncertain. The CDR3 runs 18 residues. Germline V gene lookup returns CDR1 MDHEN and CDR2 SYDVKM. V lost 1 base and J 1 base, leaving 19 bases between the germline ends. In DNA form, the CDR3 reads TGTGCCAGCAGTTTATATCCCCCGGAGACACGAGGGAACACTGAAGCTTTCTTT. Translation: CASSLYPPETRGNTEAFF.

The chain joins TRBV4-3 to TRBJ2-5; D might be TRBD1 (8 bases). This CDR3 spans 16 amino acids. The V gene's germline CDR1 is LGHNA and CDR2 YSLEER. V dropped 3 bases and J dropped 5 bases, with 19 bases sitting between them. CDR3 nucleotide sequence: TGCGCCAGCAGCCAGGATGGACAGGGAGGGGTTGAGACCCAGTACTTC. This translates into CASSQDGQGGVETQYF.

This clonotype was counted ten times or more. The chain carries TRBV12-3 or TRBV12-4 and TRBJ1-5, with 8 bases fitting TRBD1. The CDR3 covers 15 residues. The trim removed 4 bases at V and 2 bases at J, leaving 4 bases unmatched. DNA for the CDR3: TGTGCCAGCAGTTCAGGGGGCGGCGGCAATCAGCCCCAGCATTTT. It codes for CASSSGGGGNQPQHF.

This clonotype appeared a few times. The V and J genes are TRBV25-1 and TRBJ2-5, with D unresolved. The V and J ends lost 3 bases and 3 bases respectively, with 5 bases between them. Germline values: CDR1 MGHDK, CDR2 SYGVNS. The CDR3 contains 12 residues. CDR3 sequence reads: CASSESKETQYF. For the CDR3, the DNA is TGTGCCAGCAGTGAGTCGAAAGAGACCCAGTACTTC.

This clonotype was observed a handful of times. The chain links TRBV18 to TRBJ2-7, with a weak D call TRBD1 (6 bases). This CDR3 comprises 16 residues. The germline V gene encodes CDR1 KGHSH and CDR2 LQKENI. The V end was cut by 4 bases, the J end by 4 bases, with 20 bases between. The CDR3 protein is CASSRTRDTGLYEQYF. DNA of the CDR3: TGTGCCAGCTCACGGACCCGGGACACGGGGTTGTACGAGCAGTACTTC.

The chain has TRBV20-1 and TRBJ1-5, with D uncertain. This CDR3 has 15 amino acids. Germline lookup yields CDR1 DFQATT and CDR2 SNEGSKA (reference sequence). The germline V and J ends were trimmed by 6 bases and 2 bases, with 17 bases remaining between them. DNA for the CDR3: TGCAGTGCCCACAAGGGCCGTCGGGGCAATCAGCCCCAGCATTTT. Translation: CSAHKGRRGNQPQHF.

This clonotype has a handful of counts. This CDR3 is CASSLEPGGSGANVLTF. The CDR3 DNA sequence: TGTGCCAGCAGCTTGGAGCCCGGCGGCTCTGGGGCCAACGTCCTGACTTTC. This rearrangement joins TRBV5-4 to TRBJ2-6; D gene unclear. The CDR3 consists of 17 residues. Germline V gene sequence: CDR1 SGHNT, CDR2 YYREEE (reference sequence). The ends were cut back, 0 bases at V and 0 bases at J, with 10 bases in the middle.